Presented here are 11 T cell receptor beta chains from one specimen sequenced in a study of a mutant IDH1 vaccine in newly diagnosed glioma (dated by TCRdb to the early 2020s). This sample's time point label indicates: baseline, week 1 (first vaccination visit). The treatment or condition label of this sample denotes: pre-vaccination baseline after standard-of-care therapy. Libraries were constructed by the immunoSEQ multiplex PCR assay. This is the immuneACCESS table as TCRdb keeps it, with only in-frame sequences that have V and J called. A part of the clones is gone; compared with another copy, unresolved V genes explain less than half, and the rest is unexplained. Present in this sample are around 59,000 clones, more than 85% of which were seen just once. 2.5% to 3% of the sample goes to the ten largest clones. The sequencing used PBMCs, collected from a glioma patient treated with radiotherapy, temozolomide or both. Receptor source: a man aged 45 to 65 with glioma.

The chain employs TRBV5-1 and TRBJ2-1, with TRBD2 matching over 13 bases. This CDR3 is built from 18 residues. Trimming at V came to 0 bases and at J to 0 bases, leaving 3 bases not matched to a gene. CDR1 is SGHRS, CDR2 YFSETQ, per germline. The CDR3 loop reads CASSLELAGGASYNEQFF. DNA of the CDR3: TGCGCCAGCAGCTTGGAACTAGCGGGGGGGGCCTCCTACAATGAGCAGTTCTTC.

The gene calls are TRBV7-2 and TRBJ2-7; 7 bases fit TRBD1. CDR3 size: 14 residues. V shed 7 bases, J shed 4 bases, and the junction held 10 bases outside the gene matches. Germline assignment: CDR1 SGHTA and CDR2 FQGNSA. The chain's CDR3 is CASKRSGQLYEQYF. CDR3 nucleotides: TGTGCCAGCAAAAGGTCGGGACAGCTTTACGAGCAGTACTTC.

This sequence joins TRBV15 and TRBJ2-3, with 8 bases identical to TRBD1. V was clipped by 0 bases and J by 6 bases; unmatched bases: 8. Germline V gene lookup returns CDR1 LNHNV and CDR2 YYDKDF (reference sequence). The CDR3 is 16 amino acids. CDR3 nucleotides: TGTGCCACCAGCAGAGATTACAGGGGGAAGTGGGATACGCAGTATTTT. Translating it yields CATSRDYRGKWDTQYF.

The chain carries TRBV28 and TRBJ2-6; 13 nucleotides match TRBD2. V lost 6 bases and J lost 4; bases outside the gene matches: 9. CDR1 and CDR2 from the germline V gene are MDHEN and SYDVKM. The CDR3 runs to 18 residues. For the CDR3, the DNA is TGTGCCAGCAGATGGACTAGCGGGAGAGAGTCCGGGGCCAACGTCCTGACTTTC. As protein: CASRWTSGRESGANVLTF.

This clone was seen a handful of times. The chain is built from TRBV5-6 and TRBJ2-7; D gene ambiguous. Germline CDR1 reads SGHDT; CDR2 reads YYEEEE. The length of the CDR3 is 15 residues. V lost 1 base to trimming and J lost 6 bases, with 17 bases between them. The CDR3 sequence: CASSLQGPLVGEQYF. In DNA, the CDR3 is TGTGCCAGCAGCTTGCAAGGTCCTTTAGTGGGCGAGCAGTACTTC.

The genes are TRBV6-1 and TRBJ2-1; 8 positions agree with TRBD2. Germline assignment: CDR1 MNHNS and CDR2 SASEGT. V lost 6 bases to trimming and J lost 5 bases; unmatched junction nucleotides: 9. This CDR3 is 15 amino acids long. CDR3 sequence reads: CASRRAGVSDNEQFF. For the CDR3, the DNA is TGTGCCAGCAGGAGAGCGGGGGTATCCGACAATGAGCAGTTCTTC.

The gene calls are TRBV4-1 and TRBJ2-1, with D tentatively TRBD2 (5 bases). V lost 1 base and J 0 bases, leaving 10 bases between the germline ends. This CDR3 is 16 amino acids long. The germline V gene has CDR1 MGHRA and CDR2 YSYEKL. In nucleotides, the CDR3 is TGCGCCAGCAGCCAAGGTTTAAGCGGCTCCTACAATGAGCAGTTCTTC. Translating it yields CASSQGLSGSYNEQFF.

This clone showed up just once. The V and J genes are TRBV6-6 and TRBJ1-4; D not resolved. This CDR3 is 12 amino acids long. Trimming pared 7 bases from V and 5 bases from J, leaving 8 bases between. Per the germline V gene, CDR1 is MNHNY and CDR2 is SVGAGI (reference sequence). CDR3 residues: CASTQVNEKLFF. In DNA form, the CDR3 reads TGTGCCAGCACCCAGGTGAATGAAAAACTGTTTTTT.

This chain links TRBV9 with TRBJ2-1; 11 positions match TRBD2. Germline V gene data show CDR1 as SGDLS and CDR2 as YYNGEE. The CDR3 is 15 amino acids. V gave up 5 bases and J gave up 6 bases; unmatched junction bases: 7. The CDR3 DNA sequence: TGTGCCAGCAGAGAAGGGACTAGCGGATTCAATGAGCAGTTCTTC. Translating gives CASREGTSGFNEQFF.

This clone was detected only once. The chain is built from TRBV9 and TRBJ2-2; either TRBD1 or TRBD2 may supply D (7 bases each). Germline lookup yields CDR1 SGDLS and CDR2 YYNGEE. Trimming cost V 7 bases and J 4 bases, with 14 bases left between them. The CDR3 contains 14 residues. The CDR3 DNA reads as TGTGCCAGCGGTACAGGGGAGGGCACCGGGGAGCTGTTTTTT. This encodes CASGTGEGTGELFF.

The chain is built from TRBV7-8 and TRBJ1-5; the D gene is possibly TRBD1 (5 bases). This CDR3 contains 14 residues. Per germline, CDR1 SGHVS and CDR2 FQNEAQ. The V gene lost 1 base and the J gene lost 5 bases, with 9 bases spanning the gap. This CDR3 reads CASSLGGGDQPQHF. The CDR3 nucleotides read TGTGCCAGCAGCTTAGGCGGGGGAGATCAGCCCCAGCATTTT.